The following is a T cell receptor (beta chain) sequence with its context. This sample stems from a study of blood T cell repertoires in COVID-19. Study-wide background: Samples taken during acute and convalescent COVID-19 were collected in the United States, Italy and Spain.

Between the trimmed V and J ends, which lost 4 bases and 10 bases, there was a span of 14 bases. Looked up from germline, CDR1 is LNHDA and CDR2 is SQIVND (reference sequence). This CDR3 region has 14 residues. Original analysis: Amplified reference gene primers provided the basis for estimating nucleated cell counts. Only in-frame clones appear in the TCRdb table, and some are missing; sequencing was by immunoSEQ multiplex PCR. The DNA was the basis for D and trimming; V, J and clone size are from that table. The profile shows approximately 70,000 clones, 80% to 95% of them singletons. This clonotype was sampled from a woman in her sixties or seventies with active COVID-19. The chain combines TRBV19 with TRBJ1-6; tentatively, D is TRBD1 (6 bases). Sequenced: peripheral blood. This CDR3 reads CASSTLTGRSPLHF. In DNA form, the CDR3 reads TGTGCCAGTAGTACCCTGACAGGACGGTCACCCCTCCACTTT.